The T cell receptor beta chain under discussion was sequenced for a study of shared clonotypes between healthy human individuals. Germline V gene lookup returns CDR1 LNHDA and CDR2 SQIVND (reference sequence). The CDR3 is made up of 14 amino acids. J gave up 6 bases and V 1 base, and 5 bases lay outside the gene matches. Naive-designated CD8 cells lacked CD45RO, were positively enriched for CCR7, and omitted terminally differentiated effector memory CD45RA+ cells. TCRdb's table, derived via immunoSEQ multiplex PCR, lists solely in-frame clones and lacks some. This table has almost 700,000 clones, 92% appearing once. This clone appeared a single time.

The rearrangement uses TRBV19 and TRBJ2-7; the match to TRBD1 covers 8 bases. Input material: naive CD8+ T cells sorted from blood. The clonotype originates from a man younger than 40 in good health. The CDR3 reads CASSIGPGGLEQYF. DNA for the CDR3: TGTGCCAGTAGTATAGGCCCAGGGGGCCTCGAGCAGTACTTC.